Listed below are T cell receptor beta chains from one sample, sequenced in a study of T cell responses to AZD1222 COVID-19 vaccine. The table came from immunoSEQ multiplex PCR; TCRdb's copy has only in-frame clones and leaves some out. This sample has roughly 120,000 clones, with almost 90% found just once. The sequenced sample was peripheral blood, obtained on day 0 of AZD1222 vaccination. These TCRs come from an adult in good health. CDR3s include the opening cysteine and the closing phenylalanine or tryptophan. The order of the fields is J gene, D gene, clone size, V gene, CDR3 length, CDR3 protein, CDR3 DNA. D genes are given only for firm matches. The size field is filled for only some rows; it gives once, few, many or a size class.

j_call: TRBJ1-2; d_call: NA; clone_size: few; v_call: TRBV18; cdr3_length: 15; cdr3_aa: CASSPGTLYEHGYTF; cdr3_nt: TGTGCCAGCTCACCAGGGACACTCTACGAACATGGCTACACCTTC
j_call: TRBJ2-7; d_call: TRBD1; clone_size: NA; v_call: TRBV25-1; cdr3_length: 14; cdr3_aa: CASSYGQGYYEQYF; cdr3_nt: TGTGCCAGCAGTTATGGACAGGGCTACTACGAGCAGTACTTC
j_call: TRBJ2-4; d_call: TRBD2; clone_size: NA; v_call: TRBV7-2; cdr3_length: 14; cdr3_aa: CASSPGRLAGIQYF; cdr3_nt: TGTGCCAGCAGCCCAGGGCGACTAGCGGGCATTCAGTACTTC
j_call: TRBJ1-2; d_call: TRBD1; clone_size: NA; v_call: TRBV19; cdr3_length: 12; cdr3_aa: CASTGTGQGYTF; cdr3_nt: TGTGCCAGTACCGGGACAGGGCAAGGCTACACCTTC
j_call: TRBJ2-4; d_call: TRBD2; clone_size: NA; v_call: TRBV11-3; cdr3_length: 19; cdr3_aa: CASSLATSGRACCLNIQYF; cdr3_nt: TGTGCCAGCAGCTTAGCGACTAGCGGGAGGGCTTGTTGTCTAAACATTCAGTACTTC
j_call: TRBJ2-7; d_call: TRBD2; clone_size: few; v_call: TRBV6-5; cdr3_length: 15; cdr3_aa: CASRPLAGANYEQYF; cdr3_nt: TGTGCCAGCAGACCCCTAGCGGGCGCAAACTACGAGCAGTACTTC
j_call: TRBJ1-5; d_call: NA; clone_size: NA; v_call: TRBV5-5; cdr3_length: 14; cdr3_aa: CASSLVAGRQPQHF; cdr3_nt: TGTGCCAGCAGCTTGGTTGCAGGGCGACAGCCCCAGCATTTT
j_call: TRBJ2-5; d_call: NA; clone_size: NA; v_call: TRBV5-1; cdr3_length: 14; cdr3_aa: CASSLRDGQETQYF; cdr3_nt: TGCGCCAGCAGCCTAAGGGACGGCCAAGAGACCCAGTACTTC
j_call: TRBJ1-2; d_call: TRBD1; clone_size: NA; v_call: TRBV5-4; cdr3_length: 14; cdr3_aa: CASSLEDREDGYTF; cdr3_nt: TGTGCCAGCAGCTTGGAGGACAGGGAAGATGGCTACACCTTC
j_call: TRBJ2-7; d_call: NA; clone_size: NA; v_call: TRBV4-3; cdr3_length: 17; cdr3_aa: CASSHKPGGYGSYEQYF; cdr3_nt: TGCGCCAGCAGCCACAAGCCTGGGGGGTATGGGTCCTACGAGCAGTACTTC
j_call: TRBJ1-6; d_call: TRBD1; clone_size: once; v_call: TRBV19; cdr3_length: 15; cdr3_aa: CASSMDQGARSPLHF; cdr3_nt: TGTGCCAGTAGTATGGATCAGGGGGCGCGGTCACCCCTCCACTTT
j_call: TRBJ1-4; d_call: NA; clone_size: once; v_call: TRBV12-2; cdr3_length: 15; cdr3_aa: CASRLARVANEKLFF; cdr3_nt: TGTGCAAGTCGCTTAGCGCGGGTTGCTAATGAAAAACTGTTTTTT
j_call: TRBJ1-4; d_call: NA; clone_size: NA; v_call: TRBV5-4; cdr3_length: 12; cdr3_aa: CASSDAGEKLFF; cdr3_nt: TGTGCCAGCAGCGATGCCGGGGAAAAACTGTTTTTT
j_call: TRBJ1-2; d_call: NA; clone_size: once; v_call: TRBV18; cdr3_length: 14; cdr3_aa: CASSPPPILAGYTF; cdr3_nt: TGTGCCAGCTCACCGCCGCCGATTCTTGCAGGCTACACCTTC
j_call: TRBJ1-5; d_call: NA; clone_size: NA; v_call: TRBV10-1; cdr3_length: 17; cdr3_aa: CASSESSLVDGNQPQHF; cdr3_nt: TGCGCCAGCAGTGAGTCGTCGTTAGTTGATGGCAATCAGCCCCAGCATTTT
j_call: TRBJ2-5; d_call: NA; clone_size: NA; v_call: TRBV9; cdr3_length: 15; cdr3_aa: CASSVATSRIETQYF; cdr3_nt: TGTGCCAGCAGCGTAGCTACGAGCCGAATTGAGACCCAGTACTTC
j_call: TRBJ1-1; d_call: NA; clone_size: NA; v_call: TRBV28; cdr3_length: 15; cdr3_aa: CASSWPGRPGTEAFF; cdr3_nt: TGTGCCAGCAGTTGGCCGGGACGACCGGGGACTGAAGCTTTCTTT
j_call: TRBJ1-4; d_call: NA; clone_size: NA; v_call: TRBV4-2; cdr3_length: 13; cdr3_aa: CASSQHETEKLFF; cdr3_nt: TGTGCCAGCAGCCAACATGAGACAGAGAAACTGTTTTTT
j_call: TRBJ2-1; d_call: TRBD2; clone_size: NA; v_call: TRBV5-6; cdr3_length: 17; cdr3_aa: CASSLEASGGLYNEQFF; cdr3_nt: TGTGCCAGCAGCTTGGAGGCTAGCGGGGGATTATACAATGAGCAGTTCTTC
j_call: TRBJ1-2; d_call: TRBD1; clone_size: NA; v_call: TRBV5-6; cdr3_length: 13; cdr3_aa: CASSRDRGYGYTF; cdr3_nt: TGTGCCAGCAGCCGGGACAGGGGTTATGGCTACACCTTC
j_call: TRBJ2-7; d_call: NA; clone_size: NA; v_call: TRBV4-1; cdr3_length: 15; cdr3_aa: CASSQDRRSTYEQYF; cdr3_nt: TGCGCCAGCAGCCAAGATAGGCGCTCCACCTACGAGCAGTACTTC
j_call: TRBJ1-6; d_call: TRBD1; clone_size: NA; v_call: TRBV28; cdr3_length: 15; cdr3_aa: CASSPPTGGTSPLHF; cdr3_nt: TGTGCCAGCAGTCCACCGACAGGGGGCACTTCACCCCTCCACTTT
j_call: TRBJ1-6; d_call: NA; clone_size: NA; v_call: TRBV5-4; cdr3_length: 15; cdr3_aa: CASSLVEGANSPLHF; cdr3_nt: TGTGCCAGCAGCTTGGTGGAAGGAGCAAATTCACCCCTCCACTTT
j_call: TRBJ1-4; d_call: NA; clone_size: NA; v_call: TRBV6-5; cdr3_length: 14; cdr3_aa: CASSSVGRRARLFF; cdr3_nt: TGTGCCAGCAGCTCGGTAGGGCGTAGGGCGAGACTGTTTTTT
j_call: TRBJ2-3; d_call: NA; clone_size: NA; v_call: TRBV5-1; cdr3_length: 13; cdr3_aa: CASSLISTDTQYF; cdr3_nt: TGCGCCAGCAGCTTGATAAGCACAGATACGCAGTATTTT
j_call: TRBJ1-1; d_call: NA; clone_size: NA; v_call: TRBV20-1; cdr3_length: 11; cdr3_aa: CSVRGDTEAFF; cdr3_nt: TGCAGTGTACGGGGGGACACTGAAGCTTTCTTT
j_call: TRBJ2-7; d_call: TRBD1; clone_size: NA; v_call: TRBV20-1; cdr3_length: 15; cdr3_aa: CSASPSDRGVGEQYF; cdr3_nt: TGCAGTGCTAGTCCCTCGGACAGGGGAGTGGGCGAGCAGTACTTC
j_call: TRBJ1-6; d_call: NA; clone_size: NA; v_call: TRBV30; cdr3_length: 13; cdr3_aa: CACPLQGDSPLHF; cdr3_nt: TGTGCCTGCCCCTTACAGGGAGATTCACCCCTCCACTTT
j_call: TRBJ2-7; d_call: TRBD1; clone_size: NA; v_call: TRBV25-1; cdr3_length: 15; cdr3_aa: CASSEAGGGSYEQYF; cdr3_nt: TGTGCCAGCAGTGAAGCAGGGGGCGGTTCCTACGAGCAGTACTTC
j_call: TRBJ2-3; d_call: NA; clone_size: NA; v_call: TRBV6-5; cdr3_length: 13; cdr3_aa: CASISHNSDTQYF; cdr3_nt: TGTGCCAGCATTTCTCACAACTCAGATACGCAGTATTTT
j_call: TRBJ1-4; d_call: NA; clone_size: NA; v_call: TRBV28; cdr3_length: 12; cdr3_aa: CASSLVGGKLFF; cdr3_nt: TGTGCCAGCAGTTTGGTTGGGGGAAAACTGTTTTTT
j_call: TRBJ1-2; d_call: TRBD1; clone_size: NA; v_call: TRBV7-8; cdr3_length: 14; cdr3_aa: CASSLQGASEGYTF; cdr3_nt: TGTGCCAGCAGCCTACAGGGGGCATCGGAAGGCTACACCTTC
j_call: TRBJ2-7; d_call: NA; clone_size: NA; v_call: TRBV18; cdr3_length: 15; cdr3_aa: CASSPPQGSSYEQYF; cdr3_nt: TGTGCCAGCTCACCACCGCAGGGTTCCTCCTACGAGCAGTACTTC
j_call: TRBJ2-7; d_call: NA; clone_size: NA; v_call: TRBV7-8; cdr3_length: 14; cdr3_aa: CASSTLRTPYEQYF; cdr3_nt: TGTGCCAGCAGCACCCTCCGGACCCCCTACGAGCAGTACTTC
j_call: TRBJ2-1; d_call: TRBD1; clone_size: NA; v_call: TRBV19; cdr3_length: 16; cdr3_aa: CASRYQGQGLYNEQFF; cdr3_nt: TGTGCCAGTAGATACCAGGGACAGGGGTTATACAATGAGCAGTTCTTC